One sample yielded the 2 T cell receptor beta chains listed below, sequenced in a study of blood T cells in healthy people across ages. A J-beta primer mix and a sample-barcoded 5' primer were used in a second PCR of about 7 to 12 cycles. Each CDR3 protein gets one entry after TCRdb re-called the 5' RACE reads with MiXCR. The data contain 650,000 or so distinct CDR3 sequences, about 50% of them seen just once; the ten biggest clones take up roughly 13%. The sequenced sample was blood. Receptor source: a woman older than 75 in good health.

As for this clonotype: A much larger clone differs from this one at a single base, so this may be a read error. The chain is built from TRBV10-3 and TRBJ2-1, with no clear D. This CDR3 has 11 residues. Germline V CDR1 and CDR2: ENHRY, SYGVKD. V lost 0 bases, J lost 9 bases, and 3 bases lay in between. The CDR3 DNA follows: TGTGCCATCAGTGAGTCATCTGAGCAGTTCTTC. This gives the protein CAISESSEQFF.

The rearrangement links TRBV20-1 to TRBJ2-1; the match to TRBD1 covers 7 bases. This CDR3 is built from 15 residues. Germline CDR1 is DFQATT and CDR2 is SNEGSKA (reference sequence). V gave up 6 bases and J gave up 7 bases; unmatched junction bases: 15. CDR3 DNA sequence: TGCAGTGCGAGACCTCCCCAGACAGGGAAGAATGAGCAGTTCTTC. Residues: CSARPPQTGKNEQFF.